A selection of T cell receptor beta chains follows, all from one sample in a study of blood T cell repertoires in COVID-19. The repertoire was sequenced with immunoSEQ multiplex PCR; TCRdb's copy has only in-frame clones and lacks some. The table lists 350,000 or so clones, roughly 90% of them singletons. The specimen was PBMCs or T cells enriched from blood (not recorded which). The receptors come from a woman between 25 and 40 years old who had recovered from COVID-19. Both conserved end residues are part of each CDR3. Each record gives: clone size, J gene, D gene, V gene, CDR3 DNA, CDR3 protein. The D gene is left open where the match is weak. Clone size is not always given. Where it is, it says once, few, many or a class for expanded clones.

. | TRBJ2-1 | . | TRBV11-2 | TGTGCCAGCAGCTTCTCAGGACTTAACAATGAGCAGTTCTTC | CASSFSGLNNEQFF
. | TRBJ1-6 | TRBD1 | TRBV7-6 | TGTGCCAGCAGCTTGATCCGTGGACAGGGGGCAATCCCTTCACCCCTCCACTTT | CASSLIRGQGAIPSPLHF
. | TRBJ1-6 | . | TRBV10-3 | TGTGCCATCAGTGAGTCGAATAGTCGGGATTCACCCCTCCACTTT | CAISESNSRDSPLHF
. | TRBJ2-1 | TRBD2 | TRBV7-2 | TGTGCCAGCAGAAAGGGACTAGCGGGAGTTCTTAGTGAGCAGTTCTTC | CASRKGLAGVLSEQFF
. | TRBJ2-1 | TRBD1 | TRBV5-4 | TGTGCCAGCAGCTTGATACAGGGGGCAGTCGATGAGCAGTTCTTC | CASSLIQGAVDEQFF
. | TRBJ1-1 | TRBD1 | TRBV28 | TGTGCCAGCAGCCAACTACAGGGGGCGGGCGGTGAAGCTTTCTTT | CASSQLQGAGGEAFF
. | TRBJ1-2 | . | TRBV3-1/TRBV3-2 | TGTGCCAGCAGCCATGGAGGAGGTGGCTACACCTTC | CASSHGGGGYTF
. | TRBJ2-7 | TRBD1 | TRBV18 | TGTGCCAGCTCACCAGGTCAGGGGGCAGGGTACGAGCAGTACTTC | CASSPGQGAGYEQYF
. | TRBJ1-2 | . | TRBV28 | TGTGCCAGCCTGGGTTCAGGATGGTATGGCTACACCTTC | CASLGSGWYGYTF
once | TRBJ2-5 | . | TRBV19 | TGTGCCAGTAGTATGAATTCAGGGGTTGGGGAGACCCAGTACTTC | CASSMNSGVGETQYF
. | TRBJ2-1 | . | TRBV6-5 | TGTGCCAGCAGCTATGGGGGAGCGGGCAATGAGCAGTTCTTC | CASSYGGAGNEQFF
. | TRBJ2-2 | TRBD2 | TRBV18 | TGTGCCAGCTCACCGTCAGGGACTAGCGGCACCGGGGAGCTGTTTTTT | CASSPSGTSGTGELFF
. | TRBJ1-6 | TRBD1 | TRBV6-6 | TGTGCCAGCAGTTCATCAGGGGGCAATTTGGGTTCACCCCTCCACTTT | CASSSSGGNLGSPLHF
. | TRBJ2-1 | TRBD2 | TRBV7-2 | TGTGCCAGCAGCGGAGCGGGGGCCTACAATGAGCAGTTCTTC | CASSGAGAYNEQFF
. | TRBJ1-2 | . | TRBV28 | TGTGCCAGCAGTTTAGTTTCCAGGGTCCAAGGCTACACCTTC | CASSLVSRVQGYTF